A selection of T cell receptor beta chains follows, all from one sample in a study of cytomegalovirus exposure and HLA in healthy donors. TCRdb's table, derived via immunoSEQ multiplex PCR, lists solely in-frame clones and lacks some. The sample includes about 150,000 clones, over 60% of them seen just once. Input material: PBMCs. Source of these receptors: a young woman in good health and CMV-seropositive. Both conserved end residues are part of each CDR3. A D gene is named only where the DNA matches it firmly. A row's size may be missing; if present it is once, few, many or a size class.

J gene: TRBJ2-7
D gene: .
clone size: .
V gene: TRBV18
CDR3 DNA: TGTGCCAGCTCACCACCGTTAGGGGCAGGTTACGAGCAGTACTTC
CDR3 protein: CASSPPLGAGYEQYF

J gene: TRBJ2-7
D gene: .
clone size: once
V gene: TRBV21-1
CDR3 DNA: TGTGCCAGCAGCAAATATACCCGGGACACGAACTCCTACGAGCAGTACTTC
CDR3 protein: CASSKYTRDTNSYEQYF

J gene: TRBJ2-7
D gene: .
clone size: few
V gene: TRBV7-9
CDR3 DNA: TGTGCCAGCAGCAGGGGGACCTACGAGCAGTACTTC
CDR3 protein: CASSRGTYEQYF

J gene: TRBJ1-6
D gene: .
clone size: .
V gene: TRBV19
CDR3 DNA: TGTGCCAGTAGTATATCGGGGGATTCACCCCTCCACTTT
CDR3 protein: CASSISGDSPLHF

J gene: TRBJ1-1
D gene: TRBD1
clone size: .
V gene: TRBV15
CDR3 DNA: TGTGCCACCAGCAGAGCCGGGACAGGGGGTATTGAAGCTTTCTTT
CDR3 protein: CATSRAGTGGIEAFF

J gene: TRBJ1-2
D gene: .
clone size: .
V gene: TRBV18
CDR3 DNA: TGTGCCAGCTCACCACTTAGGGGGTACTATGGCTACACCTTC
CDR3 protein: CASSPLRGYYGYTF

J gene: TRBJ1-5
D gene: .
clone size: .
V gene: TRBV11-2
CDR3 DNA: TGTGCCAGCAGCTTAGCGTCCGGGTTTCAGCCCCAGCATTTT
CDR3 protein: CASSLASGFQPQHF

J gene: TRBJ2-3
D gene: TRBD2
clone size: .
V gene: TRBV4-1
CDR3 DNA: TGCGCCAGCAGCCAAGGTCCTACTAGCGGGGGGCCCACAGATACGCAGTATTTT
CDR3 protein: CASSQGPTSGGPTDTQYF

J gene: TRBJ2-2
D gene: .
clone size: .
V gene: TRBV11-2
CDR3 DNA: TGTGCCAGCAGCTTAGGATGGGGGGCCGGGGAGCTGTTTTTT
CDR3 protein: CASSLGWGAGELFF

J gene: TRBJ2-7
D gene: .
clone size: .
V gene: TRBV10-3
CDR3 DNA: TGTGCCGCCGCTAGCGACTCCTACGAGCAGTACTTC
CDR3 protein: CAAASDSYEQYF

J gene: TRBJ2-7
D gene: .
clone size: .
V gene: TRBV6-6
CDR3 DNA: TGTGCCAGCAGTTATCGGGACTTATCCTCCTACGAGCAGTACTTC
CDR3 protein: CASSYRDLSSYEQYF

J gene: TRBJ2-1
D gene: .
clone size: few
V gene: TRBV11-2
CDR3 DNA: TGTGCCAGCAGCTTCATAAGGGGTGAGCAGTTCTTC
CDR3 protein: CASSFIRGEQFF

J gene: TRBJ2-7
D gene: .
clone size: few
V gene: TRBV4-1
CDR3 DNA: TGCGCCAGCAGCCAAGATCCCGACACCCCCTCGTACGAGCAGTACTTC
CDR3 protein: CASSQDPDTPSYEQYF

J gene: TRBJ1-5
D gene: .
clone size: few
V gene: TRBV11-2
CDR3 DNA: TGTGCCAGCAGCTTACAAAGCAATCAGCCCCAGCATTTT
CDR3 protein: CASSLQSNQPQHF

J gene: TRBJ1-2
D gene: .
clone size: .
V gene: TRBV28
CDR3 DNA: TGTGCCAGCAGTTTACAGGGAACATATGGCTACACCTTC
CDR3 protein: CASSLQGTYGYTF

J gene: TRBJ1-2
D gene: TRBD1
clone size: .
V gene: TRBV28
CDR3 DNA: TGTGCCAGCAGTCCCCGGGACGACAGGGGAGGCTATGGCTACACCTTC
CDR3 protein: CASSPRDDRGGYGYTF

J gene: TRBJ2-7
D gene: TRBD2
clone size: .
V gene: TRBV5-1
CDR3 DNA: TGCGCCAGCAGCCTTAGCGGGAGAGTCGGCGAGCAGTACTTC
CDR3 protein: CASSLSGRVGEQYF

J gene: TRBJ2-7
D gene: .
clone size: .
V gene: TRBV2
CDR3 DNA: TGTGCCAGCAGGGAGAGATACGAGCAGTACTTC
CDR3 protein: CASRERYEQYF

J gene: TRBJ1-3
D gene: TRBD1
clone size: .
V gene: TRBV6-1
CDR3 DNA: TGTGCCAGCAGTGTGACAGGGGCGTCCTCTGGAAACACCATATATTTT
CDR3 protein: CASSVTGASSGNTIYF

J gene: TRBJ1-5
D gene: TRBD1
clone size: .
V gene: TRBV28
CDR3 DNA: TGTGCCAGCAGTCCGGACAGGGGATATCAGCCCCAGCATTTT
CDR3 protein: CASSPDRGYQPQHF

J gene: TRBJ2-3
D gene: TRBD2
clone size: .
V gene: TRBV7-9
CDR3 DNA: TGTGCCAGCAGCCAAAGCGGACTAGCGGTTGTGGATACGCAGTATTTT
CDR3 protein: CASSQSGLAVVDTQYF

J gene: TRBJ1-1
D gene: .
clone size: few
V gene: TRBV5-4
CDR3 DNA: TGTGCCAGCAGCTTGGCCGGCAGGGGGAACACTGAAGCTTTCTTT
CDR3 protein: CASSLAGRGNTEAFF

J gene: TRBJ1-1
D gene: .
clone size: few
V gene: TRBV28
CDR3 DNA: TGTGCCAGCAGTTTGGGGGGGATCGGCACTGAAGCTTTCTTT
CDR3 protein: CASSLGGIGTEAFF

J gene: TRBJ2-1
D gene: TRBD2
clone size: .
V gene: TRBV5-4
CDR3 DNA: TGTGCCAGCAGCTTGACACTAGCGGACGAGCAGTTCTTC
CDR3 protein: CASSLTLADEQFF

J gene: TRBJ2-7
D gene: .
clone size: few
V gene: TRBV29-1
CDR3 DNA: TGCAGCGTCCGGACAGTCCTCTCCTACGAGCAGTACTTC
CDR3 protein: CSVRTVLSYEQYF

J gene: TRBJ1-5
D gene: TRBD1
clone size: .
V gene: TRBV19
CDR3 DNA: TGTGCCAGTAGTATTGTGGGACAGGGAGAGTTTCAGCCCCAGCATTTT
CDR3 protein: CASSIVGQGEFQPQHF

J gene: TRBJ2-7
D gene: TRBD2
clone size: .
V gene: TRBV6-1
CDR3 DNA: TGTGCCAGCGGGAGGGAATTTGGAAACTACGAGCAGTACTTC
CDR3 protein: CASGREFGNYEQYF

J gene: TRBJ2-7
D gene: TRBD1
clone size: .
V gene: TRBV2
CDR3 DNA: TGTGCCAGCAGGGCGGACAGGGGTTCCTACGAGCAGTACTTC
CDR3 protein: CASRADRGSYEQYF

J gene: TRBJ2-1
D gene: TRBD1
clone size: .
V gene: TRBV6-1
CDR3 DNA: TGTGCCAGCAGTTTTGCCGGACAGGGCCATGAGCAGTTCTTC
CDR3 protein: CASSFAGQGHEQFF

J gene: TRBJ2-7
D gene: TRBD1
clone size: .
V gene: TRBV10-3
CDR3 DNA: TGTGCCATCAGTGAACTTCCGGGACAGGTCTCCTACGAGCAGTACTTC
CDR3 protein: CAISELPGQVSYEQYF

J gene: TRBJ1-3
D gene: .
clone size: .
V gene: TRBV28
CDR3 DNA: TGTGCCAGCAGGCCGGGGGGGGCTGGAAACACCATATATTTT
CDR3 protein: CASRPGGAGNTIYF

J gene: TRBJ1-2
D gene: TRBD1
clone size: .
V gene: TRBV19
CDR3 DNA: TGTGCCAGTAGTAGGGACAGGGGATCTATCAGCTACACCTTC
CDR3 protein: CASSRDRGSISYTF

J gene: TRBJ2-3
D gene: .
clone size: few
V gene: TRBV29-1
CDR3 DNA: TGCAGCGTTGAAGGGGGAGAAGGCCAGTCGGACACAGATACGCAGTATTTT
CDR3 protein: CSVEGGEGQSDTDTQYF

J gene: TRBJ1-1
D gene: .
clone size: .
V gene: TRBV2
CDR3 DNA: TGTGCCAGCAGTCCCAGCACTGAAGCTTTCTTT
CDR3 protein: CASSPSTEAFF

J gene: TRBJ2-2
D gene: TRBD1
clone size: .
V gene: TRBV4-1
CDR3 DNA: TGCGCCACGGCGAACAGGGGGTCCGGGGAGCTGTTTTTT
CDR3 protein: CATANRGSGELFF